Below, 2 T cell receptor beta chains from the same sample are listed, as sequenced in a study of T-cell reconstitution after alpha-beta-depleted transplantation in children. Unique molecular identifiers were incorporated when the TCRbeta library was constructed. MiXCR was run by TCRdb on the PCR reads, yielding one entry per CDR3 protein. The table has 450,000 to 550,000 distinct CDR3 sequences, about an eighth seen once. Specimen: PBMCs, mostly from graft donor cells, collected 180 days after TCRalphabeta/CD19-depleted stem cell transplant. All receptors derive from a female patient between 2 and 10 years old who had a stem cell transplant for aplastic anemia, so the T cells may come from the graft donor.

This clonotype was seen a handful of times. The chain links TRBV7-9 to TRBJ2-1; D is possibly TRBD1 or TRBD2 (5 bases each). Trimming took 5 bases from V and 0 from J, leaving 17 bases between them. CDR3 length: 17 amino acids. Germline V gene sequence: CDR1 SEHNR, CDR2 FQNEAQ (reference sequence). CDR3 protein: CASSGRGSASSYNEQFF. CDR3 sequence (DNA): TGTGCCAGCAGCGGAAGGGGTAGCGCTAGCTCCTACAATGAGCAGTTCTTC.

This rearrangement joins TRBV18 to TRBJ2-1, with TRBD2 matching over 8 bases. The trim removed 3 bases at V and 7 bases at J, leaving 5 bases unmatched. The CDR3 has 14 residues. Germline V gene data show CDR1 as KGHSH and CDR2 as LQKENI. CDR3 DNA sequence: TGTGCCAGCTCACCCGGGAGGGCCGCAAATGAGCAGTTCTTC. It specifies CASSPGRAANEQFF.